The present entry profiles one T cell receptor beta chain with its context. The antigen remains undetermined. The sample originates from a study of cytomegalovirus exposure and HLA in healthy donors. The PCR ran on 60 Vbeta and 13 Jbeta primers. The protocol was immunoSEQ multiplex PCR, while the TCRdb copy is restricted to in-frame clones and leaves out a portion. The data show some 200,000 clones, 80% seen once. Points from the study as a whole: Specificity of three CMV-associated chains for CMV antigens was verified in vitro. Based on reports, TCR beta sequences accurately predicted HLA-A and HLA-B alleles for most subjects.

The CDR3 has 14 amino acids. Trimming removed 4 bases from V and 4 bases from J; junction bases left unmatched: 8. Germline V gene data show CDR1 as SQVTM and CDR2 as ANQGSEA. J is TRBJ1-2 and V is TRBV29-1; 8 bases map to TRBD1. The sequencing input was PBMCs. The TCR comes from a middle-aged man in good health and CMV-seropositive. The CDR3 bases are TGCAGCGTTGTGGCTGAGACAGGGGTCTATGGCTACACCTTC. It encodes CSVVAETGVYGYTF.